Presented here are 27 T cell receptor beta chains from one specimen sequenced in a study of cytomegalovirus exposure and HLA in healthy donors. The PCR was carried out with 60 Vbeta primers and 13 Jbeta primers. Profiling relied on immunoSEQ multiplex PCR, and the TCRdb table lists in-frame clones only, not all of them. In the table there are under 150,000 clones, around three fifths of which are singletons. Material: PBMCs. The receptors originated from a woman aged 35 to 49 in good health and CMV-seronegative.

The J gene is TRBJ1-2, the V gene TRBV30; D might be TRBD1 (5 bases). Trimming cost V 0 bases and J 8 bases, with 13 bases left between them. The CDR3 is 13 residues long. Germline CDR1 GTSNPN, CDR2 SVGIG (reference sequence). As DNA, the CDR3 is TGTGCCTGGAGTGTACGCCTGGGGGGAGGCTACACCTTC. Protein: CAWSVRLGGGYTF.

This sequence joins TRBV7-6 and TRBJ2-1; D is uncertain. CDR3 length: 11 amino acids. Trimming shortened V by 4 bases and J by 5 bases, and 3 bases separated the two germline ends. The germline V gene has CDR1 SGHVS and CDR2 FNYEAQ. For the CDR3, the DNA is TGTGCCAGCAGCTCAAACAATGAGCAGTTCTTC. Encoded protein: CASSSNNEQFF.

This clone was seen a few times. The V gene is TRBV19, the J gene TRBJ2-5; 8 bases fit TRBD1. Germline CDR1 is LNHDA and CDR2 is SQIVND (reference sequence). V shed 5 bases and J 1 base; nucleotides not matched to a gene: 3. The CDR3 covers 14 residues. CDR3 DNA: TGTGCCAGTAGTGCGGACAGGGTCCAAGAGACCCAGTACTTC. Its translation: CASSADRVQETQYF.

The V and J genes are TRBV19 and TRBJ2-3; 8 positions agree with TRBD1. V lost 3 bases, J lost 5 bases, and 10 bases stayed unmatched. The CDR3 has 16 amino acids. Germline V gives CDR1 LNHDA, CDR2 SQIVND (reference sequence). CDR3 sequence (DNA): TGTGCCAGTAGTATTAGTGGGGACAGGAAGGTAGATACGCAGTATTTT. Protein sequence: CASSISGDRKVDTQYF.

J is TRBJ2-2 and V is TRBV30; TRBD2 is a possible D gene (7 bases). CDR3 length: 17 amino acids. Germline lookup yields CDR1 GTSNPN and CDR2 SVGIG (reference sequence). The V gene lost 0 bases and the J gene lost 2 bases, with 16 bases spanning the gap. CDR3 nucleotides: TGTGCCTGGAGTGTACTTAGGGGGGGGCTTAACACCGGGGAGCTGTTTTTT. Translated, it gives CAWSVLRGGLNTGELFF.

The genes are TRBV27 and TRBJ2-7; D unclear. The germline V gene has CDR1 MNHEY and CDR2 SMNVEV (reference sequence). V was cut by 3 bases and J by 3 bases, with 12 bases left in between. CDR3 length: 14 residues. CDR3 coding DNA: TGTGCCAGCAGTTTGAGCGTAAACGGCTACGAGCAGTACTTC. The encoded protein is CASSLSVNGYEQYF.

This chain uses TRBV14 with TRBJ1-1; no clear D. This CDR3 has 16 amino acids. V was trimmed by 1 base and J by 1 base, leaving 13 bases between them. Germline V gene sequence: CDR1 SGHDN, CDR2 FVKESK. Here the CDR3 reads CASSQGPWTSNTEAFF. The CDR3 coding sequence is TGTGCCAGCAGCCAAGGACCCTGGACTTCGAACACTGAAGCTTTCTTT.

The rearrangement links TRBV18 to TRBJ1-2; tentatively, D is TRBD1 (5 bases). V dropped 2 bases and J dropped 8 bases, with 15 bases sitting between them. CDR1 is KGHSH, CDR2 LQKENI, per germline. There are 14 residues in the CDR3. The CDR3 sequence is CASSPSTQVRGYTF. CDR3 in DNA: TGTGCCAGCTCACCATCAACACAGGTGCGGGGCTACACCTTC. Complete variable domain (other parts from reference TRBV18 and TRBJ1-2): NAGVMQNPRHLVRRRGQEARLRCSPMKGHSHVYWYRQLPEEGLKFMVYLQKENIIDESGMPKERFSAEFPKEGPSILRIQQVVRGDSAAYFCASSPSTQVRGYTFGSGTRLTVV.

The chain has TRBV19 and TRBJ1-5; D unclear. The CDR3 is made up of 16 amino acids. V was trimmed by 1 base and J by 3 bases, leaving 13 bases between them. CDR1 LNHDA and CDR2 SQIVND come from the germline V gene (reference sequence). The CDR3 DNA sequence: TGTGCCAGTAGTATAGGGAGGTGGCAGTTCAATCAGCCCCAGCATTTT. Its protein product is CASSIGRWQFNQPQHF. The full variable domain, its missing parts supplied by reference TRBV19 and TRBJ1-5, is DGGITQSPKYLFRKEGQNVTLSCEQNLNHDAMYWYRQDPGQGLRLIYYSQIVNDFQKGDIAEGYSVSREKKESFPLTVTSAQKNPTAFYLCASSIGRWQFNQPQHFGDGTRLSIL.

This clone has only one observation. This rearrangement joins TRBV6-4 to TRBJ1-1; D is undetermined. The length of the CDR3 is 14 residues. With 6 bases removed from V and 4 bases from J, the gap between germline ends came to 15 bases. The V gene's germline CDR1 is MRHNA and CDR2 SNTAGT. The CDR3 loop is CASRVSLSVTEAFF. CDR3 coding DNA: TGTGCCAGCAGAGTCTCTCTATCGGTCACTGAAGCTTTCTTT.

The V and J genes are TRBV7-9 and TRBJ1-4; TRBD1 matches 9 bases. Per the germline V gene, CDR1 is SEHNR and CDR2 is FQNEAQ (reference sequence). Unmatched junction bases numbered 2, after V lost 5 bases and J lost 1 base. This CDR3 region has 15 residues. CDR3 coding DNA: TGTGCCAGCAGCATGGGACAGGGAACTAATGAAAAACTGTTTTTT. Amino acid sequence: CASSMGQGTNEKLFF.

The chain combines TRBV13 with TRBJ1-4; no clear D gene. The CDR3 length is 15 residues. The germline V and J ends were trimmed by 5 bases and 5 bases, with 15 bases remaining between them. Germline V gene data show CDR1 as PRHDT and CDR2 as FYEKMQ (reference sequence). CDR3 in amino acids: CASSPSPLRNEKLFF. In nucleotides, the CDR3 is TGTGCCAGCAGCCCTAGCCCCTTACGGAATGAAAAACTGTTTTTT.

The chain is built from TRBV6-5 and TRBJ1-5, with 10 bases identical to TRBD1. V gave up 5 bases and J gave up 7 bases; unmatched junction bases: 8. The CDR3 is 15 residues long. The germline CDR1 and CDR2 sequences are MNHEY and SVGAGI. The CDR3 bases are TGTGCCAGCAGTCTCCGGGACAGGGGAGAACAGCCCCAGCATTTT. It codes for CASSLRDRGEQPQHF.

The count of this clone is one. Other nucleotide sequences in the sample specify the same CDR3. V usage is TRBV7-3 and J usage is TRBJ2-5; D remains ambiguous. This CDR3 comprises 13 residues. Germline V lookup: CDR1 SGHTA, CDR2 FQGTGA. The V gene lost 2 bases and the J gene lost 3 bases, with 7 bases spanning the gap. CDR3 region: CASSLGQKETQYF. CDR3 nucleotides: TGTGCCAGCAGCTTAGGGCAGAAAGAGACCCAGTACTTC.

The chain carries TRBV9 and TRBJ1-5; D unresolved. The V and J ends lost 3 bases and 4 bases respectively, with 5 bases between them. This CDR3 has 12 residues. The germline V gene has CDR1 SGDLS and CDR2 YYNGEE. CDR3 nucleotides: TGTGCCAGCAGCGGGCTTAATCAGCCCCAGCATTTT. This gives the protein CASSGLNQPQHF. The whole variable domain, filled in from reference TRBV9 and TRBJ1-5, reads DSGVTQTPKHLITATGQRVTLRCSPRSGDLSVYWYQQSLDQGLQFLIQYYNGEERAKGNILERFSAQQFPDLHSELNLSSLELGDSALYFCASSGLNQPQHFGDGTRLSIL.

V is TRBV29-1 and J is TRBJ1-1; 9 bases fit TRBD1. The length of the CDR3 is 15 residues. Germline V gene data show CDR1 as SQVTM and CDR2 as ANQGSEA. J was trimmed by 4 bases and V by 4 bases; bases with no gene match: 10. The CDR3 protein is CSVVGGDRAGTEAFF. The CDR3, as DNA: TGCAGCGTTGTGGGGGGGGACAGGGCTGGCACTGAAGCTTTCTTT.

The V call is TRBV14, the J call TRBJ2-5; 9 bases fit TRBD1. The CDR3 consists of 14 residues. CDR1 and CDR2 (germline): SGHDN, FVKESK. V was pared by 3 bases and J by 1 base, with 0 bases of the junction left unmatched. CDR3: CASSQTGGQETQYF. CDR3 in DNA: TGTGCCAGCAGCCAGACAGGGGGCCAAGAGACCCAGTACTTC.

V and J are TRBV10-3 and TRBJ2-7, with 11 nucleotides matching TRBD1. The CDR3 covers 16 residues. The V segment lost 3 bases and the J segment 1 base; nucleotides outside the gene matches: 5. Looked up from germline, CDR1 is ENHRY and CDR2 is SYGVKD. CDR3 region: CAISDPGTGGSYEQYF. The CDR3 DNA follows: TGTGCCATCAGTGACCCAGGGACAGGGGGATCCTACGAGCAGTACTTC.

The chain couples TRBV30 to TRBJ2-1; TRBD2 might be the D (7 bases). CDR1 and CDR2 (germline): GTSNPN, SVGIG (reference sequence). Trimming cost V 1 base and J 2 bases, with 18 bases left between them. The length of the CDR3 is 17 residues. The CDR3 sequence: CAWSAPRGGGTYNEQFF. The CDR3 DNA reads TGTGCCTGGAGTGCCCCCCGGGGAGGGGGTACCTACAATGAGCAGTTCTTC.

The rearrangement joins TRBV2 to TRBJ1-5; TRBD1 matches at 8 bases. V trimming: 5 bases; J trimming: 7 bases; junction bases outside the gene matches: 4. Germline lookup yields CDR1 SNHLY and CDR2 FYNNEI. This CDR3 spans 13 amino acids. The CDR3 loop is CASSQGAEQPQHF. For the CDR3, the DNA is TGTGCCAGCAGTCAGGGGGCCGAACAGCCCCAGCATTTT. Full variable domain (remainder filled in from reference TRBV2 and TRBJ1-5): EPEVTQTPSHQVTQMGQEVILRCVPISNHLYFYWYRQILGQKVEFLVSFYNNEISEKSEIFDDQFSVERPDGSNFTLKIRSTKLEDSAMYFCASSQGAEQPQHFGDGTRLSIL.

In DNA, the CDR3 is TGTGCCAGTAGTATAGGGGGGGGACAGGGTCTTGGGGGCAATCAGCCCCAGCATTTT. This gives the protein CASSIGGGQGLGGNQPQHF. The chain links TRBV19 to TRBJ1-5; TRBD1 matches at 9 bases. The V gene's germline CDR1 is LNHDA and CDR2 SQIVND (reference sequence). With 1 base clipped from V and 2 bases from J, the junction kept 12 bases outside the gene matches. This CDR3 has 19 residues.

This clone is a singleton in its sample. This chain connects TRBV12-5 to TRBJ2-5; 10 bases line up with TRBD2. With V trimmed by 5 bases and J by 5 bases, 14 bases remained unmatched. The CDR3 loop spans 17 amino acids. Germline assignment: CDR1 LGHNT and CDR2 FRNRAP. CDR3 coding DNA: TGTGCTAGTGGTCCCCCAGGAAGCGGGGGGGCCTGGGAGACCCAGTACTTC. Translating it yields CASGPPGSGGAWETQYF.

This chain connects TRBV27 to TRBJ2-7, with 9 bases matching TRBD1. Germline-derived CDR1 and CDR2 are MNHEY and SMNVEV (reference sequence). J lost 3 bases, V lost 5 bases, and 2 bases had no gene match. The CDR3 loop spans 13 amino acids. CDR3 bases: TGTGCCAGCAGTCGACAGGGGGGCTACGAGCAGTACTTC. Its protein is CASSRQGGYEQYF.

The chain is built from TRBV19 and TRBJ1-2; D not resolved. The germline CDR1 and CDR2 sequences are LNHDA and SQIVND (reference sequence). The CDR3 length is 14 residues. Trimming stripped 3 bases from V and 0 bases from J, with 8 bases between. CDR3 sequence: CASSIGSTNYGYTF. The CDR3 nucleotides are TGTGCCAGTAGTATCGGGTCAACTAACTATGGCTACACCTTC.

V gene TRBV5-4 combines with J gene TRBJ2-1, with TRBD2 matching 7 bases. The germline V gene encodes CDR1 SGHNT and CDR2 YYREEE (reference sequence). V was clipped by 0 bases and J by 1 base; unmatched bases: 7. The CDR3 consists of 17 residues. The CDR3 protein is CASSLGSGRGSYNEQFF. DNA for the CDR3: TGTGCCAGCAGCTTGGGTTCTGGGAGGGGATCCTACAATGAGCAGTTCTTC.

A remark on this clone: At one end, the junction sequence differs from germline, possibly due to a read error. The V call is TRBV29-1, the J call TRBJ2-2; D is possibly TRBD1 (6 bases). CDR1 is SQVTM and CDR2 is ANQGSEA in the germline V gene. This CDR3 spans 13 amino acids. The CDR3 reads CGVRTDGTGELFF. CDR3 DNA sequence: TGCGGCGTGAGGACAGATGGCACCGGGGAGCTGTTTTTT.

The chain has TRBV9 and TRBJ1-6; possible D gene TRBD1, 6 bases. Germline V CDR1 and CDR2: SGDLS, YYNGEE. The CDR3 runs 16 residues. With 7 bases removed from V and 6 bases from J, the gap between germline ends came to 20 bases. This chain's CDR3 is CASGLAGTLPNSPLHF. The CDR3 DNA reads TGTGCCAGCGGCTTGGCCGGGACACTGCCTAATTCACCCCTCCACTTT.